The source of this T cell receptor beta chain is a study of identical twins. After template switching added a universal primer site, the resulting cDNA carried unique molecular identifiers. TCRdb re-derived calls from the 5' RACE reads in MiXCR, one entry per CDR3 protein. The repertoire includes 200,000 to 250,000 distinct CDR3 sequences, roughly 13% of them detected once, and approximately 4% sits in the top ten. On this clonotype itself: Its antigen is not known.

Study observations and caveats: Invariant populations such as MAIT and iNKT cells could partly muddle zero-insertion analyses. Abundant beta clonotypes from cord blood had fewer insertions, unlike memory repertoires, which showed none.

V shed 0 bases and J shed 6 bases, with 8 bases lying between them. Germline V CDR1 and CDR2: LGHNA, YNFKEQ. This CDR3 spans 14 amino acids. The same specimen was also included in a second study, on yellow fever vaccine responses in identical twins.

Sequences were obtained from memory (CD45RO+) T cells sorted from blood. This receptor was identified in a woman under 30 in good health. V is TRBV4-2 and J is TRBJ2-2; tentatively, D is TRBD2 (6 bases). The CDR3 DNA reads as TGTGCCAGCAGCCAAGAAGGAGGGGCCGGGGAGCTGTTTTTT. This sequence encodes CASSQEGGAGELFF.